The source of this T cell receptor beta chain is a study of CD8 T cells in ankylosing spondylitis. Library preparation for TCR beta used quantitative 5'-RACE with molecular barcodes. TCRdb reprocessed the 5' RACE reads via MiXCR and lists one record per CDR3 protein. This table holds approximately 300,000 distinct CDR3 sequences, under 25% found once. This sequence originates from a female donor with ankylosing spondylitis or in good health (not recorded which). The sample consisted of blood, either unsorted or a sorted T cell fraction (not recorded which).

CDR3 nucleotide sequence: TGTGCCAGCAGTAACGGAGGATTAGTGGGGACCGGGGAGCTGTTTTTT. Its translation: CASSNGGLVGTGELFF. The chain is built from TRBV6-5 and TRBJ2-2; a possible D gene is TRBD2 (5 bases). The CDR3 has 16 residues. Trimming shortened V by 5 bases and J by 5 bases, and 18 bases separated the two germline ends. Germline loops: CDR1 MNHEY, CDR2 SVGAGI.